This T cell receptor beta chain was observed in a study of cytomegalovirus exposure and HLA in healthy donors. Study-level information: There were 90 million to 130 million unique TCR beta sequences, drawn from about 179 million T cells, in an earlier analysis.

Germline assignment: CDR1 MNHEY and CDR2 SMNVEV (reference sequence). CDR3 length equals 14 residues. The germline V and J ends were trimmed by 9 bases and 2 bases, with 14 bases remaining between them. As concerns this clone: Its antigen is currently unknown.

Study conclusions and caveats: The later analysis indicated that the majority of CMV-associated TCR beta chains appeared HLA-restricted. Previously analyzed data showed that most TCR beta V segments were productive at a frequency of about 87% or about 30%.

Healthy bone marrow donors formed the donor group. A multiplex PCR was run with 60 Vbeta primers and 13 Jbeta primers. Using immunoSEQ multiplex PCR, the repertoire was profiled, and TCRdb retains in-frame clones only, with some absent. Its table records about 200,000 clones. This TCR derives from a man aged 30 to 45 in good health and CMV-seronegative. This chain connects TRBV27 to TRBJ2-1; maybe TRBD1 (6 bases). Sequencing used PBMCs. As DNA, the CDR3 is TGTGCCAGTAGAGACAGGTATCCCTACAATGAGCAGTTCTTC. Amino acids: CASRDRYPYNEQFF.